This TCR beta chain emerged from a study of untreated major depressive disorder. Study conclusions and caveats: CD4+ T cells from depressed patients used TRBV05-01 (Vbeta 5.1) more often than controls. Sequencing comparisons covered only three preselected Vbeta families.

CDR1 is SGHKS and CDR2 is YYEKEE in the germline V gene (reference sequence). CDR3 length: 12 amino acids. The germline V and J ends were trimmed by 0 bases and 10 bases, with 11 bases remaining between them. As for this clone: Its antigen is not identified.

DSM-IV major depressive disorder patients had Hamilton Rating Scale scores of 18 or more. Among patients, depression was moderate to severe. Here immunoSEQ multiplex PCR was the method, and the copy in TCRdb shows in-frame clones only, minus some. This table holds under 15,000 clones, 80% to 95% found once. This sequence was found in a woman aged 30 to 39 with major depressive disorder. The specimen was CD4+ T cells from PBMCs. This chain links TRBV5-5 with TRBJ2-7; D is ambiguous. The CDR3 DNA reads TGTGCCAGCAGCTTGGATAGGGCTGCCCAGTACTTC. Protein product: CASSLDRAAQYF. Combining the CDR3 with reference TRBV5-5 and TRBJ2-7 gives the whole variable domain DAGVTQSPTHLIKTRGQQVTLRCSPISGHKSVSWYQQVLGQGPQFIFQYYEKEERGRGNFPDRFSARQFPNYSSELNVNALLLGDSALYLCASSLDRAAQYFGPGTRLTVT.